The sequence of this T cell receptor (beta chain) was determined in a study of CD8 T cells in ankylosing spondylitis (dated by TCRdb to about 2017). About the study as a whole: To find TCR variants linked to disease, the study profiled T cell receptor beta repertoires in ankylosing spondylitis patients and healthy donors. The whole study cohort included under 140 healthy donors and 25 ankylosing spondylitis patients. Peripheral blood samples were taken, and synovial fluid was additionally collected from ankylosing spondylitis patients. Findings and caveats that apply to the study as a whole: A CD8+ phenotype was shown by the disease-linked clones, which were found at relatively low frequencies in peripheral blood. A TCR beta motif made up of several highly homologous amino acid variants appeared to be characteristic of blood from ankylosing spondylitis patients. Some TCR beta motif variants had previously been reported in synovial fluid and blood of reactive arthritis patients, which suggested common disease-initiation mechanisms. According to the report, matched synovial fluid samples from ankylosing spondylitis patients were significantly enriched for the disease-linked clones.

Looking up the germline V gene (reference sequence) yields CDR1 GTSNPN and CDR2 SVGIG. Trimming costs V 1 base and J 5 bases, and their ends lie 3 bases apart. Inclusive of the bounding cysteine and phenylalanine, the CDR3 is 10 residues long. Only CDR3 DNA is held: 30 bases, read in frame from base 1. Remarks on this clonotype: No antigen is known for it. The input lacks base qualities; no much larger clone sits a single base away.

Instrument on record: Illumina HiSeq 2500. Quantitative 5'-RACE with molecular barcodes was the method used to prepare the TCR beta libraries. From the authors' description of their analysis: A new computational method based on a probabilistic model of VDJ rearrangement was used to identify disease-linked TCR variants. TCRdb reprocessed the public reads (quality trimming at Q25 with fastp, clone calling with MiXCR) and kept in-frame beta chains. Rows with a matching CDR3 protein are joined into one entry that keeps the most common DNA and genes. Clone size and V and J calls follow TCRdb, not the original study. Here the sample has around 250,000 distinct CDR3 sequences; roughly a third occur a single time. Roughly 4% of the sample lies in the top ten.

The rearranged segments are TRBV30 and TRBJ2-7; the D gene is unclear. This sequence originates from a male donor with ankylosing spondylitis or in good health (not recorded which). Sequencing used blood, either unsorted or a sorted T cell fraction (not recorded which). The DNA sequence is given as TGTGCCTGGAGTGGGGACGAGCAGTACTTC. This gives the protein CAWSGDEQYF.